This T cell receptor beta chain was identified during a study of siplizumab effects on memory and regulatory T cells. Points from the study as a whole: No more than a minor fraction of alloreactive clones could be traced back to unstimulated subsets. Naive versus memory phenotype went unassigned for roughly 75-97% of proliferating CD4+ or CD8+ clones. Naive T cells appeared more diverse than memory cells and seemed to be major alloresponse contributors.

On this clone itself: Antigen: not known.

The repertoire was sequenced with immunoSEQ multiplex PCR; TCRdb's copy has only in-frame clones and lacks some. Here the sample spans approximately 100,000 clones, 93% being singletons. Sequenced material: non-Treg CD4+ T cells sorted from blood. This receptor was obtained from a human donor in good health.

This CDR3 is CASSPNPPGQGATGNEKLFF. CDR3 DNA sequence: TGTGCCAGCAGCCCAAACCCGCCGGGACAGGGGGCCACTGGGAATGAAAAACTGTTTTTT. The chain carries TRBV5-4 and TRBJ1-4, with 12 bases identical to TRBD1. The CDR3 has 20 amino acids. V trimming: 4 bases; J trimming: 5 bases; junction bases outside the gene matches: 18. Germline values: CDR1 SGHNT, CDR2 YYREEE (reference sequence). Supplemented by reference TRBV5-4 and TRBJ1-4, the full variable domain reads ETGVTQSPTHLIKTRGQQVTLRCSSQSGHNTVSWYQQALGQGPQFIFQYYREEENGRGNFPPRFSGLQFPNYSSELNVNALELDDSALYLCASSPNPPGQGATGNEKLFFGSGTQLSVL.